One and the same sample provided the 16 T cell receptor beta chains below, sequenced in a study of T cell responses to AZD1222 COVID-19 vaccine. Measured with immunoSEQ multiplex PCR; TCRdb has only the in-frame clones, and not every one. The sample has under 100,000 clones; about 90% are singletons. The starting material was peripheral blood, obtained on day 0 of MenACWY control vaccination. The origin of the receptors is an adult in good health.

This clone has a single count. The rearrangement links TRBV29-1 to TRBJ1-1; D call uncertain. This CDR3 has 11 residues. Looked up from germline, CDR1 is SQVTM and CDR2 is ANQGSEA. V was cut by 7 bases and J by 2 bases, with 8 bases left in between. CDR3 sequence reads: CSAPGNTEAFF. The DNA for the CDR3 is TGCAGCGCCCCGGGAAACACTGAAGCTTTCTTT.

The J gene is TRBJ2-6, the V gene TRBV19, with D unclear. The CDR3 extends over 16 amino acids. Trimming cost V 2 bases and J 0 bases, with 8 bases left between them. Germline V gene lookup returns CDR1 LNHDA and CDR2 SQIVND (reference sequence). Here the CDR3 DNA reads TGTGCCAGTAGTATATCGGCCAACTCTGGGGCCAACGTCCTGACTTTC. Translation: CASSISANSGANVLTF. Variable domain in full (rest from reference TRBV19 and TRBJ2-6): DGGITQSPKYLFRKEGQNVTLSCEQNLNHDAMYWYRQDPGQGLRLIYYSQIVNDFQKGDIAEGYSVSREKKESFPLTVTSAQKNPTAFYLCASSISANSGANVLTFGAGSRLTVL.

The rearrangement uses TRBV6-6 and TRBJ2-2; 9 bases agree with TRBD2. Germline assignment: CDR1 MNHNY and CDR2 SVGAGI (reference sequence). CDR3 length equals 14 residues. With 6 bases clipped from V and 9 bases from J, the junction kept 8 bases outside the gene matches. CDR3 DNA sequence: TGTGCCAGCAGACAGACTAGCGGAGAGCGGGAGCTGTTTTTT. Translated, it gives CASRQTSGERELFF.

This clone showed up just a few times. The CDR3 spells CASSLSGTSGANVLTF. CDR3 DNA: TGTGCCAGCAGCTTATCTGGCACCTCTGGGGCCAACGTCCTGACTTTC. This chain links TRBV7-9 with TRBJ2-6; D gene unclear. The CDR3 is made up of 16 amino acids. Trimming took 2 bases from V and 0 from J, leaving 8 bases between them. Germline V lookup: CDR1 SEHNR, CDR2 FQNEAQ (reference sequence).

The chain couples TRBV15 to TRBJ2-2; tentatively, D is TRBD2 (6 bases). V lost 0 bases, J lost 5 bases, and 16 bases lay in between. CDR1 is LNHNV and CDR2 is YYDKDF in the germline V gene (reference sequence). The CDR3 length is 17 residues. The CDR3 sequence: CATSRDIGEAYTGELFF. The CDR3 region has the DNA TGTGCCACCAGCAGAGATATCGGGGAGGCCTATACCGGGGAGCTGTTTTTT.

This chain links TRBV14 with TRBJ2-3; a possible D gene is TRBD1 (5 bases). Germline CDR1 is SGHDN and CDR2 is FVKESK. There are 12 residues in the CDR3. Trimming stripped 3 bases from V and 6 bases from J, with 7 bases between. The CDR3 DNA reads as TGTGCCAGCAGCCAGGCAGGGGATACGCAGTATTTT. Protein: CASSQAGDTQYF.

The chain combines TRBV9 with TRBJ2-7, with TRBD2 identical over 9 bases. Germline loops: CDR1 SGDLS, CDR2 YYNGEE. Trimming took 0 bases from V and 3 from J; bases not matched to a gene: 4. The CDR3 runs 15 residues. The CDR3 coding sequence is TGTGCCAGCAGCGTAGTAGCGGGGGCCATCTACGAGCAGTACTTC. The encoded protein is CASSVVAGAIYEQYF.

The V and J genes are TRBV12-3 or TRBV12-4 and TRBJ1-3; no firm D call. V was clipped by 6 bases and J by 0 bases, with 3 bases between them. The CDR3 runs 12 residues. The CDR3 here is CASSPSGNTIYF. The CDR3, as DNA: TGTGCCAGCAGCCCCTCTGGAAACACCATATATTTT.

The chain links TRBV29-1 to TRBJ2-2; D is uncertain. Trimming left V 5 bases short and J 2 bases short, with 6 bases between. Germline V gene lookup returns CDR1 SQVTM and CDR2 ANQGSEA. This CDR3 comprises 12 residues. CDR3 DNA: TGCAGCGTTTCCAAAAACACCGGGGAGCTGTTTTTT. It codes for CSVSKNTGELFF.

The gene calls are TRBV5-1 and TRBJ2-7, with 8 nucleotides matching TRBD2. V shed 0 bases, J shed 3 bases, and the junction held 8 bases outside the gene matches. The CDR3 has 16 amino acids. CDR1 is SGHRS, CDR2 YFSETQ, per germline. CDR3 loop: CASSLASGSFHYEQYF. The CDR3 DNA follows: TGCGCCAGCAGCTTGGCCAGCGGGAGCTTTCACTACGAGCAGTACTTC.

V usage is TRBV11-2 and J usage is TRBJ2-5; D is uncertain. Germline V CDR1 and CDR2: SGHAT, FQNNGV. V was clipped by 3 bases and J by 2 bases, with 4 bases between them. CDR3 length equals 12 residues. The CDR3 DNA sequence: TGTGCCAGCAGCTTGGAACAAGAGACCCAGTACTTC. The encoded protein is CASSLEQETQYF.

V usage is TRBV11-1 and J usage is TRBJ2-3; D not resolved. Germline CDR1 is SGHAT and CDR2 is FQDESV (reference sequence). Trimming removed 6 bases at V and 0 bases at J, with 13 bases between. The CDR3 contains 15 residues. The DNA of the CDR3 is TGTGCCAGCAGTTCGTACTCGGCTAGCACAGATACGCAGTATTTT. Translating it yields CASSSYSASTDTQYF.

This clone was seen a single time. The chain has TRBV5-1 and TRBJ2-2; 11 bases are shared with TRBD1. The germline gives CDR1 SGHRS, CDR2 YFSETQ. The CDR3 consists of 17 residues. Trimming at V came to 5 bases and at J to 5 bases, leaving 11 bases not matched to a gene. The CDR3 DNA is TGCGCCAGCAGTTATCCGGGACAGGGGGGTTTTACCGGGGAGCTGTTTTTT. Protein product: CASSYPGQGGFTGELFF.

J is TRBJ2-7 and V is TRBV27; the D call may be TRBD1 or TRBD2 (6 bases each). The germline V gene encodes CDR1 MNHEY and CDR2 SMNVEV (reference sequence). V dropped 2 bases and J dropped 2 bases, with 13 bases sitting between them. CDR3 length equals 15 residues. The CDR3 loop is CASSLRAEGAYEQYF. The CDR3 region has the DNA TGTGCCAGCAGTTTAAGAGCGGAGGGGGCCTACGAGCAGTACTTC.

The CDR3 coding sequence is TGTGCCAGCAGTCAGAACGCAGGCATAAGGAACAATCAGCCCCAGCATTTT. It yields the protein CASSQNAGIRNNQPQHF. This chain uses TRBV7-2 with TRBJ1-5; the D is unclear. The CDR3 sequence is 17 residues long. V gave up 6 bases and J gave up 3 bases, with 21 bases separating them. Germline lookup yields CDR1 SGHTA and CDR2 FQGNSA.

This clone has only a few counts. The CDR3 spells CASSELWQYEQYF. The DNA for the CDR3 is TGTGCCAGCAGTGAACTTTGGCAGTACGAGCAGTACTTC. The chain recombines TRBV6-1 with TRBJ2-7; D ambiguous. CDR1 and CDR2 (germline): MNHNS, SASEGT. This CDR3 spans 13 amino acids. V was shortened by 2 bases and J by 4 bases, with 9 bases between the two germline ends.